These 29 T cell receptor beta chains came from one sample sequenced in a study of response to subunit inactivated influenza vaccine. Using its own MiXCR run on the RT-PCR reads, TCRdb lists one record per CDR3 protein. This sample carries more than 450,000 distinct CDR3 sequences, approximately 7.6% of them seen once, and the ten largest clones take 10% to 15%. Sample: PBMCs from blood, taken about 23 months after vaccination. The receptors originated from a man in his fifties or sixties who received an inactivated influenza vaccine.

This clonotype was detected ten times or more. The genes are TRBV2 and TRBJ2-4; tentatively, D is TRBD2 (5 bases). Germline V gives CDR1 SNHLY, CDR2 FYNNEI. There are 16 residues in the CDR3. Trimming pared 8 bases from V and 1 base from J, leaving 18 bases between. CDR3 in DNA: TGTGCCAGCGGCACCGGTCTAGCTTTGGCCAAAAACATTCAGTACTTC. Translation: CASGTGLALAKNIQYF.

The chain links TRBV9 to TRBJ2-1; D may be TRBD2 (6 bases). This CDR3 contains 15 residues. Germline assignment: CDR1 SGDLS and CDR2 YYNGEE. Between the trimmed V and J ends, which lost 0 bases and 4 bases, there was a span of 11 bases. The DNA of the CDR3 is TGTGCCAGCAGCGTAGGCGTAGCGGCTTACAATGAGCAGTTCTTC. Translating gives CASSVGVAAYNEQFF. The whole variable domain, filled in from reference TRBV9 and TRBJ2-1, reads DSGVTQTPKHLITATGQRVTLRCSPRSGDLSVYWYQQSLDQGLQFLIQYYNGEERAKGNILERFSAQQFPDLHSELNLSSLELGDSALYFCASSVGVAAYNEQFFGPGTRLTVL.

The DNA for the CDR3 is TGTGCCAGCAGTTCCCAGGACAGGGACGTTTACGAGCAGTACTTC. This translates into CASSSQDRDVYEQYF. The genes are TRBV6-5 and TRBJ2-7, with 8 bases lining up with TRBD1. V was clipped by 4 bases and J by 4 bases; unmatched bases: 9. The CDR3 has 15 amino acids. Germline lookup yields CDR1 MNHEY and CDR2 SVGAGI.

This clonotype has a handful of counts. V is TRBV12-3 or TRBV12-4 and J is TRBJ1-5; D remains ambiguous. The CDR3 is made up of 13 amino acids. The V gene lost 7 bases and the J gene lost 3 bases, with 10 bases spanning the gap. As DNA, the CDR3 is TGTGCCAGCACCCCGAATCTCAATCAGCCCCAGCATTTT. This sequence encodes CASTPNLNQPQHF.

Ten or more counts support this clonotype. The chain uses TRBV6-1 and TRBJ1-3; D is unclear. This CDR3 contains 13 residues. The V and J ends lost 5 bases and 0 bases respectively, with 5 bases between them. The germline V gene has CDR1 MNHNS and CDR2 SASEGT. The CDR3 region has the DNA TGTGCCAGCAGTCAGAGCTCTGGAAACACCATATATTTT. Residues: CASSQSSGNTIYF.

There are many counts of this clonotype. The chain couples TRBV27 to TRBJ1-2; no definite D call. V was cut by 3 bases and J by 4 bases, with 12 bases left in between. This CDR3 has 14 amino acids. CDR1 and CDR2 (germline): MNHEY, SMNVEV (reference sequence). The CDR3 DNA follows: TGTGCCAGCAGTTTCAGTAAGGGTCCCTATGGCTACACCTTC. Translation: CASSFSKGPYGYTF.

This clonotype was seen ten or more times. V and J are TRBV11-2 and TRBJ1-2, with D possibly TRBD1 on 5 matching bases. The CDR3 has 15 residues. Germline CDR1 SGHAT, CDR2 FQNNGV. The ends were cut back, 5 bases at V and 5 bases at J, with 18 bases in the middle. CDR3 residues: CASSAGHVKKYGYTF. DNA of the CDR3: TGTGCCAGCAGCGCCGGACACGTTAAGAAGTATGGCTACACCTTC.

At least ten counts were recorded for this clonotype. The V gene is TRBV5-1, the J gene TRBJ2-1; tentatively, D is TRBD2 (5 bases). Trimming removed 2 bases from V and 10 bases from J, with 16 bases in between. Germline-derived CDR1 and CDR2 are SGHRS and YFSETQ. The CDR3 sequence is 14 residues long. The CDR3 DNA reads as TGCGCCAGCAGCTTAAATGCCGGGGAAGAGGAGCAGTTCTTC. Its protein product is CASSLNAGEEEQFF. Variable domain in full (rest from reference TRBV5-1 and TRBJ2-1): KAGVTQTPRYLIKTRGQQVTLSCSPISGHRSVSWYQQTPGQGLQFLFEYFSETQRNKGNFPGRFSGRQFSNSRSEMNVSTLELGDSALYLCASSLNAGEEEQFFGPGTRLTVL.

This clonotype has just a few counts. The chain joins TRBV12-3 or TRBV12-4 to TRBJ1-5; 9 nucleotides align to TRBD1. This CDR3 spans 13 amino acids. The V gene end was trimmed by 7 bases and the J gene end by 6 bases; junction bases not matched to a gene: 4. This chain's CDR3 is CASNRGPSQPQHF. The CDR3 DNA reads TGTGCCAGCAACAGGGGGCCCAGTCAGCCCCAGCATTTT.

This clonotype has at least ten counts. V gene TRBV6-5 combines with J gene TRBJ1-1; unclear D gene. The V end was cut by 6 bases, the J end by 1 base, with 9 bases between. Germline-derived CDR1 and CDR2 are MNHEY and SVGAGI. The CDR3 is 13 residues long. The CDR3 coding sequence is TGTGCCAGCAGCTACAAGGAGAACACTGAAGCTTTCTTT. Residues: CASSYKENTEAFF.

In this sample, this clonotype turned up many times. This chain joins TRBV20-1 and TRBJ2-5; 7 nucleotides align to TRBD1. CDR1 and CDR2 from the germline V gene are DFQATT and SNEGSKA (reference sequence). The CDR3 spans 16 residues. The J segment lost 4 bases and the V segment lost 3 bases, leaving 14 bases of the junction unmatched. CDR3 sequence: CSARTGSDWLRETQYF. The DNA of the CDR3 is TGCAGTGCTAGGACAGGGTCGGATTGGTTAAGAGAGACCCAGTACTTC.

This clonotype has just a few counts. The rearrangement links TRBV11-2 to TRBJ2-7, with 16 nucleotides matching TRBD2. The CDR3 contains 18 residues. Germline CDR1 reads SGHAT; CDR2 reads FQNNGV. Trimming removed 5 bases from V and 2 bases from J; junction bases left unmatched: 9. The CDR3 DNA sequence: TGTGCCAGCAGCCACAGAGGGACTAGCGGGAGGGCTCCCTACGAGCAGTACTTC. It translates to CASSHRGTSGRAPYEQYF.

This clonotype was found many times. The gene calls are TRBV15 and TRBJ1-1; D unclear. Germline V gene sequence: CDR1 LNHNV, CDR2 YYDKDF (reference sequence). Trimming cost V 1 base and J 0 bases, with 12 bases left between them. This CDR3 has 16 residues. Here the CDR3 DNA reads TGTGCCACCAGCAGAGCTCCAGGACTTATGAACACTGAAGCTTTCTTT. Its protein product is CATSRAPGLMNTEAFF.

This clonotype was counted only a few times. The V and J genes are TRBV24-1 and TRBJ1-1; 8 nucleotides match TRBD1. With V trimmed by 5 bases and J by 5 bases, 18 bases remained unmatched. This CDR3 spans 18 amino acids. Per germline, CDR1 KGHDR and CDR2 SFDVKD. The CDR3 protein is CATSAPRVDRELRTEAFF. The CDR3 DNA reads as TGTGCCACCAGTGCCCCCCGAGTGGACAGGGAATTACGGACTGAAGCTTTCTTT.

This chain uses TRBV20-1 with TRBJ2-7; 10 bases align to TRBD1. After removal of 6 bases from V and 5 bases from J, the junction contained 13 bases not matched to a gene. From germline, CDR1 is DFQATT and CDR2 SNEGSKA (reference sequence). The CDR3 extends over 15 amino acids. The DNA of the CDR3 is TGCAGTGCCCGAATCAGGACAGGGGGGAAGGACGAGCAGTACTTC. This encodes CSARIRTGGKDEQYF.

Many counts were recorded for this clonotype. The V and J genes are TRBV20-1 and TRBJ2-3, with 11 nucleotides matching TRBD2. With 5 bases clipped from V and 0 bases from J, the junction kept 4 bases outside the gene matches. From germline, CDR1 is DFQATT and CDR2 SNEGSKA (reference sequence). The CDR3 loop spans 15 amino acids. In DNA form, the CDR3 reads TGCAGTGCTTTGAGACTAGCGGGGAGCACAGATACGCAGTATTTT. Translated, it gives CSALRLAGSTDTQYF.

This clonotype came up a few times. V usage is TRBV6-5 and J usage is TRBJ2-1; D is ambiguous. CDR1 is MNHEY and CDR2 is SVGAGI in the germline V gene. Trimming took 0 bases from V and 2 from J, leaving 5 bases between them. This CDR3 has 14 residues. The CDR3 sequence is CASSYSPPYNEQFF. CDR3 DNA sequence: TGTGCCAGCAGTTACTCGCCACCCTACAATGAGCAGTTCTTC.

This clonotype was observed a handful of times. The V gene is TRBV12-3 or TRBV12-4, the J gene TRBJ1-1, with D maybe TRBD1 (6 bases). The V and J ends lost 2 bases and 6 bases respectively, with 13 bases between them. This CDR3 is built from 14 residues. CDR3 nucleotides: TGTGCCAGCAGTTTATCCTCCCAGGGGTCTGAAGCTTTCTTT. It codes for CASSLSSQGSEAFF.

The V and J genes are TRBV7-2 and TRBJ2-3; 8 bases map to TRBD2. Trimming at V came to 5 bases and at J to 9 bases, leaving 10 bases not matched to a gene. CDR1 is SGHTA and CDR2 is FQGNSA in the germline V gene. The CDR3 is made up of 14 amino acids. CDR3 sequence reads: CASSPEARGGTQYF. The CDR3 coding sequence is TGTGCCAGCAGCCCGGAAGCCCGGGGGGGAACGCAGTATTTT.

Only a few counts were recorded for this clonotype. This sequence joins TRBV7-9 and TRBJ2-1; D not certain. CDR3 size: 11 residues. Germline lookup yields CDR1 SEHNR and CDR2 FQNEAQ (reference sequence). With 7 bases removed from V and 12 bases from J, the gap between germline ends came to 13 bases. The CDR3 protein is CASNQNGPQFF. CDR3 coding DNA: TGTGCCAGCAACCAGAACGGGCCGCAGTTCTTC.

The chain has TRBV5-1 and TRBJ2-5; 11 positions match TRBD2. Germline V lookup: CDR1 SGHRS, CDR2 YFSETQ. This CDR3 region has 16 residues. J gave up 4 bases and V 4 bases, and 9 bases lay outside the gene matches. The CDR3 is CASSPGTSGGGETQYF. In DNA, the CDR3 is TGCGCCAGCAGCCCTGGCACTAGCGGGGGAGGAGAGACCCAGTACTTC. The variable domain in full, completed from reference TRBV5-1 and TRBJ2-5, reads KAGVTQTPRYLIKTRGQQVTLSCSPISGHRSVSWYQQTPGQGLQFLFEYFSETQRNKGNFPGRFSGRQFSNSRSEMNVSTLELGDSALYLCASSPGTSGGGETQYFGPGTRLLVL.

The sample holds many counts of this clonotype. The chain joins TRBV6-2 or TRBV6-3 to TRBJ2-7; TRBD1 aligns across 7 bases. Germline CDR1 reads MNHEY; CDR2 reads SVGEGT. The V gene end was trimmed by 6 bases and the J gene end by 0 bases; junction bases not matched to a gene: 5. The CDR3 spans 14 residues. The CDR3 DNA reads as TGTGCCAGCAGCCCGGGACAGACCTCCTACGAGCAGTACTTC. This codes for CASSPGQTSYEQYF.

The chain links TRBV5-1 to TRBJ2-1; D not certain. Germline V gene data show CDR1 as SGHRS and CDR2 as YFSETQ. The CDR3 has 14 residues. The ends were cut back, 4 bases at V and 4 bases at J, with 12 bases in the middle. CDR3 sequence reads: CASSPGPGYNEQFF. DNA for the CDR3: TGCGCCAGCAGCCCCGGCCCCGGGTACAATGAGCAGTTCTTC.

This rearrangement joins TRBV4-3 to TRBJ2-7; the match to TRBD2 covers 8 bases. CDR3 length equals 14 residues. Germline V CDR1 and CDR2: LGHNA, YSLEER. V shed 2 bases and J 5 bases; nucleotides not matched to a gene: 5. The CDR3 reads CASSQTGGYDEQYF. Here the CDR3 DNA reads TGCGCCAGCAGCCAAACGGGGGGGTACGACGAGCAGTACTTC.

This clonotype occurred a few times. The chain couples TRBV6-5 to TRBJ1-1; D remains unclear. CDR3 length: 16 residues. V was clipped by 0 bases and J by 5 bases, with 16 bases between them. Germline CDR1 MNHEY, CDR2 SVGAGI. CDR3 in amino acids: CASSYSIATPGTEAFF. CDR3 in DNA: TGTGCCAGCAGTTACTCGATAGCTACTCCGGGTACTGAAGCTTTCTTT.

This clonotype was found many times. The CDR3 nucleotides are TGTGCCAGCAGCGTTGAATCGACAGGGGGCTATTATGGCTACACCTTC. It yields the protein CASSVESTGGYYGYTF. The J gene is TRBJ1-2, the V gene TRBV9; TRBD1 agrees at 10 bases. V was clipped by 2 bases and J by 5 bases; unmatched bases: 9. Per germline, CDR1 SGDLS and CDR2 YYNGEE. This CDR3 spans 16 amino acids.

Many counts were recorded for this clonotype. This chain connects TRBV28 to TRBJ2-1, with D possibly TRBD1 on 6 matching bases. The CDR3 is 13 residues long. V lost 8 bases, J lost 2 bases, and 10 bases lay in between. The V gene's germline CDR1 is MDHEN and CDR2 SYDVKM. CDR3 residues: CASGQIPYNEQFF. The CDR3 nucleotides read TGTGCCAGCGGACAGATACCCTACAATGAGCAGTTCTTC.

Points on this clonotype: One base away lies a much larger clone, so this may be a sequencing read error. The chain is built from TRBV4-1 and TRBJ1-1; D possibly corresponds to TRBD1 (6 bases). CDR3 length: 13 amino acids. V lost 2 bases and J 3 bases, leaving 7 bases between the germline ends. From germline, CDR1 is MGHRA and CDR2 YSYEKL. The CDR3 nucleotides are TGCGCCAGCAGCCAATACAGGGACACTGAAGCTTTCTTT. This codes for CASSQYRDTEAFF.

Only a few counts were recorded for this clonotype. The chain joins TRBV2 to TRBJ2-3; tentatively, D is TRBD2 (6 bases). Per the germline V gene, CDR1 is SNHLY and CDR2 is FYNNEI. V shed 4 bases and J shed 0 bases, with 17 bases lying between them. CDR3 length equals 17 residues. DNA of the CDR3: TGTGCCAGCAGTGGTTCCCCATGGAGGGAAAGCACAGATACGCAGTATTTT. This sequence encodes CASSGSPWRESTDTQYF.